These T cell receptor beta chains were read from a single sample in a study of blood T cell repertoires in COVID-19. Assay used: immunoSEQ multiplex PCR; TCRdb lists only in-frame clones, some missing. The table has 45,000 or so clones, around 85% seen once; the top ten hold approximately 15%. Sequenced sample: peripheral blood. These receptors were taken from a human donor in a cohort sampled during active COVID-19. CDR3s include the opening cysteine and the closing phenylalanine or tryptophan. A D gene is named only where the DNA matches it firmly. Clone size appears in some rows only: once, few, many, or a class for an expanded clone.

D	length	V	J	size	DNA	CDR3
TRBD2	19	TRBV4-1	TRBJ2-1	.	TGCGCCAGCAGCCAAGTAACGGGGGGGCCCAGAGGCTATTACAATGAGCAGTTCTTC	CASSQVTGGPRGYYNEQFF
.	10	TRBV20-1	TRBJ2-1	.	TGCAGCGGACTGTACAATGAGCAGTTCTTC	CSGLYNEQFF
TRBD1	13	TRBV6-2/TRBV6-3	TRBJ1-2	.	TGTGCCAGCAGCCTCGTGACAGGGGCTGCGATCACCTTC	CASSLVTGAAITF
TRBD2	15	TRBV4-1	TRBJ2-7	.	TGCGCCAGCAGCCACACCCTAGCGGGAAGCTACGAGCAGTACTTC	CASSHTLAGSYEQYF
TRBD2	15	TRBV13	TRBJ2-7	.	TGTGCCAGCAGCTCGGGAGGGGGGGTCCCCTACGAGCAGTACTTC	CASSSGGGVPYEQYF
TRBD2	17	TRBV11-2	TRBJ2-7	once	TGTGCCAGCAGCTTAAAACGGCCGGGACTAGCGGGAGTTGAGCAGTACTTC	CASSLKRPGLAGVEQYF
TRBD1	15	TRBV9	TRBJ1-6	.	TGTGCCAGCAGCGCAGGACAGGGGGCCAGTTCACCCCTCCACTTT	CASSAGQGASSPLHF
TRBD2	14	TRBV20-1	TRBJ2-1	.	TGCAGTGCTAGTAGCGGGAGGGGGGGAAATGAGCAGTTCTTC	CSASSGRGGNEQFF
TRBD2	14	TRBV5-1	TRBJ2-1	.	TGCGCCAGCAACCTAGCGGCCTCCTACAATGAGCAGTTCTTC	CASNLAASYNEQFF
TRBD2	16	TRBV5-4	TRBJ2-5	.	TGTGCCAGCAGCCTTGGGCTAGCGGGGGGACAAGAGACCCAGTACTTC	CASSLGLAGGQETQYF
TRBD1	13	TRBV7-3	TRBJ2-5	.	TGTGCCAGCGGCAGGGGGTGGGGAGAGACCCAGTACTTC	CASGRGWGETQYF
TRBD2	17	TRBV7-3	TRBJ2-1	once	TGTGCCAGCAGCTTAGAACCTTGGCGGGAGGGCTGGAATGAGCAGTTCTTC	CASSLEPWREGWNEQFF
.	14	TRBV25-1	TRBJ2-2	.	TGTGCCAGCAGCGGGAGAGAAAGCACCGGGGAGCTGTTTTTT	CASSGRESTGELFF
.	15	TRBV5-6	TRBJ1-5	.	TGTGCCAGCAGCTCCAGTCCCGGAGGCAATCAGCCCCAGCATTTT	CASSSSPGGNQPQHF
.	13	TRBV6-6	TRBJ2-3	.	TGTGCCAGCAGTTCACAGGGCTCAGATACGCAGTATTTT	CASSSQGSDTQYF
.	15	TRBV21-1	TRBJ2-5	.	TGTGCCAGCAGCCCCCGCGGGGACGATCAAGAGACCCAGTACTTC	CASSPRGDDQETQYF
.	16	TRBV3-1/TRBV3-2	TRBJ1-6	.	TGTGCCAGCAGCCCAGAAACAGACAGCTTTACTTCACCCCTCCACTTT	CASSPETDSFTSPLHF
TRBD2	16	TRBV4-1	TRBJ2-5	few	TGCGCCAGCAGCCAAGCACCGACTAGCGCCCAAGAGACCCAGTACTTC	CASSQAPTSAQETQYF
TRBD1	14	TRBV29-1	TRBJ1-1	.	TGCAGCGTTAATTTCGGGACAGGCAGCACTGAAGCTTTCTTT	CSVNFGTGSTEAFF
.	14	TRBV7-3	TRBJ1-2	once	TGTGCCAGCAGCTTAACGCCACAAGACTATGGCTACACCTTC	CASSLTPQDYGYTF
TRBD2	14	TRBV7-3	TRBJ2-2	.	TGTGCCAGCAGGAGCGGGGCGAACACCGGGGAGCTGTTTTTT	CASRSGANTGELFF
TRBD2	17	TRBV11-2	TRBJ2-3	.	TGTGCCAGCAGCTTAGGGGTTAGCGGGTTCAACACAGATACGCAGTATTTT	CASSLGVSGFNTDTQYF
.	13	TRBV3-1/TRBV3-2	TRBJ2-5	.	TGTGCCAGCAGCTGGGGCGGTCAAGAGACCCAGTACTTC	CASSWGGQETQYF
TRBD1	15	TRBV28	TRBJ1-2	.	TGTGCCAGCAGTGCAACGACAGGGGGCTGGCATGGCTACACCTTC	CASSATTGGWHGYTF
.	15	TRBV9	TRBJ1-2	.	TGTGCCAGCAGCGTAGAGTCAGGGTTTAACTATGGCTACACCTTC	CASSVESGFNYGYTF
TRBD1	18	TRBV7-9	TRBJ2-5	.	TGTGCCAGCAGCTTAGGGGCCTTTGGGGCAGGGGGCCCAGAGACCCAGTACTTC	CASSLGAFGAGGPETQYF
.	16	TRBV25-1	TRBJ1-4	.	TGTGCCAGCAGTGAATATTCCAGGGCAACTAATGAAAAACTGTTTTTT	CASSEYSRATNEKLFF
TRBD2	16	TRBV19	TRBJ2-1	.	TGTGCCAGTAGTAGTTCGGGACTAGGGGCCATACGGGAGCAGTTCTTC	CASSSSGLGAIREQFF
.	15	TRBV6-5	TRBJ1-2	.	TGTGCCAGCAGTCCCCGAGTGACCCGGGGCTATGGCTACACCTTC	CASSPRVTRGYGYTF
TRBD1	13	TRBV29-1	TRBJ2-3	.	TGCAGCGTGCGACAGGGGGCGCAGGATACGCAGTATTTT	CSVRQGAQDTQYF
TRBD1	14	TRBV2	TRBJ2-1	.	TGTGCCTCATGGACAGGGGGCATGAACAATGAGCAGTTCTTC	CASWTGGMNNEQFF
TRBD2	15	TRBV5-1	TRBJ2-1	.	TGCGCCAGCAGCTCGGGACTAGCGGGAGCGAATGAGCAGTTCTTC	CASSSGLAGANEQFF
.	17	TRBV11-3	TRBJ1-3	.	TGTGCCAGCAGCTTAGGAACCACAGGGTTATCTGGAAACACCATATATTTT	CASSLGTTGLSGNTIYF
TRBD2	17	TRBV7-2	TRBJ2-1	.	TGTGCCAGCAGCACCCGAACTAGCGTCCGCTCCTACAATGAGCAGTTCTTC	CASSTRTSVRSYNEQFF
TRBD2	20	TRBV4-1	TRBJ2-1	.	TGCGCCAGCAGCCAAGAAACCCCTAGCGGGAGACGGCGGACCTACAATGAGCAGTTCTTC	CASSQETPSGRRRTYNEQFF
TRBD1	13	TRBV5-5	TRBJ1-2	.	TGTGCCAGCAGCAAAGACAGGGTTGACGGCTACACCTTC	CASSKDRVDGYTF
.	15	TRBV27	TRBJ1-1	.	TGTGCCAGCAGTTCCCGCGGGGGAATGAACACTGAAGCTTTCTTT	CASSSRGGMNTEAFF
TRBD2	13	TRBV12-3/TRBV12-4	TRBJ2-7	.	TGTGCCAGCAGTTTAAGCGGGGGCGGCGAGCAGTACTTC	CASSLSGGGEQYF
TRBD1	16	TRBV28	TRBJ2-7	.	TGTGCCAGCAGTTTCCCACCGGGACAGGGAACCTACGAGCAGTACTTC	CASSFPPGQGTYEQYF
.	14	TRBV4-1	TRBJ1-4	once	TGCGCCAGCAGCCCACCAGGCCGGGGAGAAAAACTGTTTTTT	CASSPPGRGEKLFF
.	13	TRBV2	TRBJ1-2	.	TGTGCCAGCTCCGACTCGTTGGGCTATGGCTACACCTTC	CASSDSLGYGYTF
.	13	TRBV6-5	TRBJ1-3	.	TGTGCCAGCACTGCGGGCTTAGGGAACACCATATATTTT	CASTAGLGNTIYF
.	15	TRBV19	TRBJ1-5	.	TGTGCCAGTAGCCCTACTACCGGGACTAATCAGCCCCAGCATTTT	CASSPTTGTNQPQHF
.	13	TRBV3-1/TRBV3-2	TRBJ2-7	.	TGTGCCAGCAGCCCTGGACTCCAGTACGAGCAGTACTTC	CASSPGLQYEQYF
.	15	TRBV6-1	TRBJ1-5	.	TGTGCCAGCAGTGAAGCAGCGCGAATTTGGCAGCCCCAGCATTTT	CASSEAARIWQPQHF
.	14	TRBV7-6	TRBJ2-2	.	TGTGCCAGCAGTAAAAACCAGGGTACCGGGGAGCTGTTTTTT	CASSKNQGTGELFF
.	14	TRBV11-2	TRBJ1-2	few	TGTGCCAGCAGCTTAGTGGACAAGAACTATGGCTACACCTTC	CASSLVDKNYGYTF
.	14	TRBV5-8	TRBJ2-3	.	TGTGCCAGCAGTTTTCAGGGGTACACAGATACGCAGTATTTT	CASSFQGYTDTQYF
.	14	TRBV21-1	TRBJ2-3	.	TGTGCCAGCCGGGGGGGGGTAGGCACAGATACGCAGTATTTT	CASRGGVGTDTQYF
.	14	TRBV7-9	TRBJ2-1	.	TGTGCCAGCAGCTTAAACACAGTCTACAATGAGCAGTTCTTC	CASSLNTVYNEQFF
TRBD2	19	TRBV7-9	TRBJ2-2	.	TGTGCCAGCAGCTTAGGTCGCGTAGCGGGAGGACGATACACCGGGGAGCTGTTTTTT	CASSLGRVAGGRYTGELFF
TRBD1	18	TRBV7-9	TRBJ2-1	.	TGTGCCAGCAGCTTTAGAAGCCCCTCGACAGGGGCTGGCAATGAGCAGTTCTTC	CASSFRSPSTGAGNEQFF
.	15	TRBV9	TRBJ1-5	.	TGTGCCAGCAGCGTAGACGGCAGGCCCAATCAGCCCCAGCATTTT	CASSVDGRPNQPQHF
TRBD1	13	TRBV7-9	TRBJ1-2	.	TGTGCCAGCAGCGACAGGGCTAACTATGGCTACACCTTC	CASSDRANYGYTF